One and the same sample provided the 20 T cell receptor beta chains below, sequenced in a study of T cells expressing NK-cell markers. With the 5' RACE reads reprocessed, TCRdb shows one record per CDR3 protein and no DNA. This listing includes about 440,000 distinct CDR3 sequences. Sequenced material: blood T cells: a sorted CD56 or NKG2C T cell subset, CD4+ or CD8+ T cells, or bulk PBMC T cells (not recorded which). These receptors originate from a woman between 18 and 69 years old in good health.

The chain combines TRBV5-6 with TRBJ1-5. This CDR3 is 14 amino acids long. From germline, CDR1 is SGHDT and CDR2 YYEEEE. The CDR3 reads CASSGWQSNQPQHF.

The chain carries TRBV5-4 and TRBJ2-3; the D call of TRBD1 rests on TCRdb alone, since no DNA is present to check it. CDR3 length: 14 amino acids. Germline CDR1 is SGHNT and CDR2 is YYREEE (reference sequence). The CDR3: CASSSTGDTDTQYF. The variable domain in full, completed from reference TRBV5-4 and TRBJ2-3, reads ETGVTQSPTHLIKTRGQQVTLRCSSQSGHNTVSWYQQALGQGPQFIFQYYREEENGRGNFPPRFSGLQFPNYSSELNVNALELDDSALYLCASSSTGDTDTQYFGPGTRLTVL.

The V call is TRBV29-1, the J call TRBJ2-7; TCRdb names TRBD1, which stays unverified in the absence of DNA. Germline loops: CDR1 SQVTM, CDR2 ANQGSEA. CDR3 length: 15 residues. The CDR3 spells CSVTRWGGNTYEQYF.

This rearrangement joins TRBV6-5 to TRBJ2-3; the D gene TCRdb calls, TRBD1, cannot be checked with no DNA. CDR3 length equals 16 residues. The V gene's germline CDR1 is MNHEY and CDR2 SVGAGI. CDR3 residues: CASSYGPGLRTDTQYF.

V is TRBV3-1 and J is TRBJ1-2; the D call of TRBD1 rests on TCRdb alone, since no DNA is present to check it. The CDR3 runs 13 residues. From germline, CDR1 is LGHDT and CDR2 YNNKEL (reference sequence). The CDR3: CASSQPTGYGYTF. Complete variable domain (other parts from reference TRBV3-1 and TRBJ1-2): DTAVSQTPKYLVTQMGNDKSIKCEQNLGHDTMYWYKQDSKKFLKIMFSYNNKELIINETVPNRFSPKSPDKAHLNLHINSLELGDSAVYFCASSQPTGYGYTFGSGTRLTVV.

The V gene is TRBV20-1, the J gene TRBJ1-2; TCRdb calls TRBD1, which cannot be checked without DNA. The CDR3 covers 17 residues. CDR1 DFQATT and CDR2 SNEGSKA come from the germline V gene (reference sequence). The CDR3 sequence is CSARAASGQGNFYGYTF.

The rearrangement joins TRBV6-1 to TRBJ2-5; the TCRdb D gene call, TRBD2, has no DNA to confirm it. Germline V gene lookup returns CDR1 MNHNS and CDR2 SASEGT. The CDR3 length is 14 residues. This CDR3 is CASSEGLARETQYF.

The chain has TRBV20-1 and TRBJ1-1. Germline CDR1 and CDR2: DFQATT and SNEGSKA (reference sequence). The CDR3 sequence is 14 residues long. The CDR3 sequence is CSATRTGGNTEAFF.

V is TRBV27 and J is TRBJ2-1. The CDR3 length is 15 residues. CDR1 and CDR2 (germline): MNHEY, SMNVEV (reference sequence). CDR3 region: CASRLAGGTYNEQFF.

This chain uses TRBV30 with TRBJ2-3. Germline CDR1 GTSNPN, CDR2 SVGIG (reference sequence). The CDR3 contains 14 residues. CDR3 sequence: CAWSPPARTDTQYF.

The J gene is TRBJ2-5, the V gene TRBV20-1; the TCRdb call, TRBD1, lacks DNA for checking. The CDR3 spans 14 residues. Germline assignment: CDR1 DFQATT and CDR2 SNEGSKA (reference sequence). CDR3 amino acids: CSASLLGHQETQYF.

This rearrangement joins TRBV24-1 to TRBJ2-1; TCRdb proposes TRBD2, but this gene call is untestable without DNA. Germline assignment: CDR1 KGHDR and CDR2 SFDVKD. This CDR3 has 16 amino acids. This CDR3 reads CATSDAAAGSYNEQFF.

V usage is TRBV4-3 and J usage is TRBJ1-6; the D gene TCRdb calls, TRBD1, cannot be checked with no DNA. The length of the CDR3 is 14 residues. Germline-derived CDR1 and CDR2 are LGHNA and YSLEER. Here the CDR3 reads CASSPTGVNSPLHF.

The CDR3: CASSPRRGSLSYEQYF. The chain joins TRBV18 to TRBJ2-7; TCRdb reports TRBD2, a call that lacks DNA to check it against. The CDR3 loop spans 16 amino acids. Germline values: CDR1 KGHSH, CDR2 LQKENI.

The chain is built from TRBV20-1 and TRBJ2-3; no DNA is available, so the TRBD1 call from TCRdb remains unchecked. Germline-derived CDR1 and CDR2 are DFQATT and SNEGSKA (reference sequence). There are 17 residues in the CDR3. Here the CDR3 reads CSAREYFGQGNTDTQYF.

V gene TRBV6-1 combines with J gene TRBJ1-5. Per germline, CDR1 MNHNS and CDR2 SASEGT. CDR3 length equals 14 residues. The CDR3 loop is CASRTANSNQPQHF.

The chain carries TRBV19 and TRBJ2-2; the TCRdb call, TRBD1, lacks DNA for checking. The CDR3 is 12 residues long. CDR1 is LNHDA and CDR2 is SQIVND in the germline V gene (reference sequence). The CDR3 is CAIVTGTGELFF.

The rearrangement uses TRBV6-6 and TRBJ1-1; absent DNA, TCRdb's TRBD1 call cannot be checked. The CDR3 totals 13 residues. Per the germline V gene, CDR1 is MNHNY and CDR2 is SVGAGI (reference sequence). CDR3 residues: CASSPTGYTEAFF.

CDR3 sequence reads: CASSLARTGLEEQYF. This chain uses TRBV7-7 with TRBJ2-7; the D call of TRBD1 rests on TCRdb alone, since no DNA is present to check it. The CDR3 is made up of 15 amino acids. Germline V CDR1 and CDR2: SSHAT, FNYEAQ (reference sequence).

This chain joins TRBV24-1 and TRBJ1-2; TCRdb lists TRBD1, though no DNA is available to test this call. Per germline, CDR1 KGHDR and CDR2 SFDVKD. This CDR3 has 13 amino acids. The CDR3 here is CATRMGGQSGYTF.